This TCR beta chain was documented in a study of HIV-infected children after antiretroviral therapy interruption. The overall study: Most participating children were previously exposed to EBV and CMV.

Sample treatment: PENTA 11 planned treatment interruption arm or continuous ART arm. RNA-based 3' RACE libraries used unique molecular identifiers. TCRdb called the 3' RACE reads again in MiXCR, with one record for every CDR3 protein. The sample gives 40,000 to 50,000 distinct CDR3 sequences, around 4.7% of which show up once; 0.6% to 0.85% is in the top ten. This clonotype was found a few times. The CDR3 totals 13 residues. Per the germline V gene, CDR1 is DFQATT and CDR2 is SNEGSKA (reference sequence). Trimming stripped 5 bases from V and 4 bases from J, with 12 bases between. V is TRBV20-1 and J is TRBJ1-5, with D possibly matching TRBD1 (5 bases). The clonotype was recovered from a pool of human donors with HIV. Source: CD45RA+ CD4+ T cells from PBMCs, pooled from several time points, taken from a donor given antiretroviral therapy, either interrupted or continuous. Regarding subset: naive CD4+ CD45RA+ CD45RO- T cells. CDR3 in amino acids: CSAGGRWNQPQHF. The DNA of the CDR3 is TGCAGTGCTGGGGGACGGTGGAATCAGCCCCAGCATTTT.